This T cell receptor (beta chain) was identified in a study of shared clonotypes between healthy human individuals. Turning to the study itself: Each donor's CD8 memory used one plate, CD8 naive two, each CD4 subset three. Notes on the study in general: Between a handful of donors, naive CD4 clonotypes were shared at a level of around 5.2%. Sequencing depth was a factor that was expected to affect clonotype sharing among donors.

Note on this clone: What it binds is not known.

Between the trimmed V and J ends, which lost 7 bases and 11 bases, there was a span of 29 bases. Germline V gives CDR1 MDHEN, CDR2 SYDVKM. The CDR3 sequence is 16 residues long. The method was immunoSEQ multiplex PCR; TCRdb's version includes in-frame clones alone and lacks a portion of them. The sample has hundreds of thousands of clones, around two thirds seen once. Adult donors, all healthy and HIV-negative, had no recent acute infections or vaccinations. The chain has TRBV28 and TRBJ1-1; no clear D gene. The sequence was obtained from a woman younger than 45 in good health. Sequenced: memory CD4+ T cells sorted from blood. The subset was: CD45RA-negative fraction. CDR3 in amino acids: CASIAPSSTTPLGAFF. CDR3 sequence (DNA): TGTGCCAGCATAGCACCCTCCTCTACGACACCCTTAGGGGCTTTCTTT.